What follows are 25 T cell receptor beta chains derived from one specimen sequenced in a study of blood T cells in healthy people across ages. A second PCR of about 6 to 11 cycles used a sample-barcoded 5' primer and a J-beta primer mix. TCRdb re-derived calls from the 5' RACE reads in MiXCR, one entry per CDR3 protein. The table records around 900,000 distinct CDR3 sequences, approximately 50% of them present only once. The sequenced material came from blood. The receptors here all came from a woman aged 55-70 years in good health.

The chain couples TRBV5-1 to TRBJ2-2; 9 bases line up with TRBD1. V shed 4 bases, J shed 5 bases, and the junction held 6 bases outside the gene matches. Germline V gives CDR1 SGHRS, CDR2 YFSETQ. The CDR3 totals 15 residues. CDR3 residues: CASSPGQGRTGELFF. In DNA, the CDR3 is TGCGCCAGCAGCCCGGGACAGGGTAGAACCGGGGAGCTGTTTTTT.

This clonotype was found many times. V and J are TRBV20-1 and TRBJ2-1, with TRBD2 matching over 7 bases. The CDR3 sequence is 16 residues long. From germline, CDR1 is DFQATT and CDR2 SNEGSKA (reference sequence). J lost 0 bases, V lost 5 bases, and 10 bases had no gene match. The CDR3 protein is CSAPTSEATSYNEQFF. DNA of the CDR3: TGCAGTGCTCCAACTAGCGAGGCCACCTCCTACAATGAGCAGTTCTTC.

The chain recombines TRBV6-2 or TRBV6-3 with TRBJ2-3, with D tentatively TRBD1 (6 bases). In germline, CDR1 is MNHEY, CDR2 SVGEGT. The CDR3 extends over 16 amino acids. With 2 bases removed from V and 1 base from J, the gap between germline ends came to 13 bases. The CDR3 nucleotides are TGTGCCAGCAGTTACGGGTCAGGGGTCCGCACAGATACGCAGTATTTT. Its protein product is CASSYGSGVRTDTQYF.

CDR3 DNA: TGTGCCAGCAGTCCCGGAGCGGTCTACAATGAGCAGTTCTTC. Its translation is CASSPGAVYNEQFF. This chain joins TRBV27 and TRBJ2-1; D is perhaps TRBD2 (5 bases). Germline-derived CDR1 and CDR2 are MNHEY and SMNVEV (reference sequence). Trimming stripped 5 bases from V and 3 bases from J, with 11 bases between. The CDR3 contains 14 residues.

The table lists this clonotype with a few counts. The chain carries TRBV15 and TRBJ2-7, with D perhaps TRBD1 (6 bases). The CDR3 runs to 14 residues. Trimming pared 3 bases from V and 3 bases from J, leaving 12 bases between. Germline lookup yields CDR1 LNHNV and CDR2 YYDKDF (reference sequence). CDR3 loop: CATSRDGDIYEQYF. The DNA for the CDR3 is TGTGCCACCAGCAGGGACGGGGACATCTACGAGCAGTACTTC.

The V gene is TRBV20-1, the J gene TRBJ2-3, with a possible D match to TRBD2 (6 bases). Trimming took 8 bases from V and 4 from J, leaving 25 bases between them. This CDR3 spans 16 amino acids. The germline V gene encodes CDR1 DFQATT and CDR2 SNEGSKA (reference sequence). As DNA, the CDR3 is TGCAGTACCACCCTAGGGCCTAGCGCTAATCCAGATACGCAGTATTTT. This encodes CSTTLGPSANPDTQYF.

The rearrangement uses TRBV6-1 and TRBJ2-5, with TRBD1 matching over 8 bases. This CDR3 is built from 18 residues. The trim removed 6 bases at V and 4 bases at J, leaving 19 bases unmatched. CDR1 is MNHNS, CDR2 SASEGT, per germline. In DNA form, the CDR3 reads TGTGCCAGCAGCCTAATCGATTTCCAGGGGGCGGAACCAGAGACCCAGTACTTC. As protein: CASSLIDFQGAEPETQYF.

This clonotype was counted only a few times. The V gene is TRBV12-3 or TRBV12-4, the J gene TRBJ2-1, with D perhaps matching TRBD1 (5 bases). Trimming cost V 6 bases and J 9 bases, with 15 bases left between them. This CDR3 region has 13 residues. The CDR3 DNA follows: TGTGCCAGCAGCCCGGCCCAAGGGGCTGAGCAGTTCTTC. Amino acids: CASSPAQGAEQFF.

This clonotype showed up just once. Written as DNA, the CDR3 is TGCGCCAGCAGCCGCCCTTGGAGCTACGAGCAGTACTTC. Amino acids: CASSRPWSYEQYF. The rearrangement joins TRBV5-1 to TRBJ2-7; D ambiguous. Germline CDR1 is SGHRS and CDR2 is YFSETQ. The V end was cut by 4 bases, the J end by 3 bases, with 11 bases between. CDR3 size: 13 residues.

This clonotype was counted a few times. This chain joins TRBV7-2 and TRBJ2-4; 9 bases match TRBD2. The CDR3 is made up of 17 amino acids. Trimming took 2 bases from V and 6 from J; bases not matched to a gene: 11. Germline V gene data show CDR1 as SGHTA and CDR2 as FQGNSA. In DNA form, the CDR3 reads TGTGCCAGCAGCTTATTCGTCGAGGGGACTAGCTTAAACATTCAGTACTTC. Protein sequence: CASSLFVEGTSLNIQYF.

The DNA for the CDR3 is TGCGCCAGCAGCCGCCAAGGACAGCTAATTTCCTACGAGCAGTACTTC. It translates to CASSRQGQLISYEQYF. This chain links TRBV4-1 with TRBJ2-7, with D perhaps matching TRBD1 (6 bases). V lost 4 bases, J lost 1 base, and 17 bases lay in between. The germline V gene has CDR1 MGHRA and CDR2 YSYEKL. The CDR3 runs to 16 residues.

The gene calls are TRBV13 and TRBJ1-6; D gene uncertain. Germline-derived CDR1 and CDR2 are PRHDT and FYEKMQ (reference sequence). Between the trimmed V and J ends, which lost 3 bases and 6 bases, there was a span of 12 bases. CDR3 length: 15 residues. The CDR3 DNA reads TGTGCCAGCAGCTTCGCTAGAGCTAGTAATTCACCCCTCCACTTT. Residues: CASSFARASNSPLHF.

A few counts support this clonotype. This rearrangement joins TRBV6-6 to TRBJ2-7; D possibly matches TRBD1 or TRBD2 (5 bases each). The germline V gene has CDR1 MNHNY and CDR2 SVGAGI (reference sequence). Trimming stripped 0 bases from V and 3 bases from J, with 12 bases between. This CDR3 has 15 amino acids. CDR3 bases: TGTGCCAGCAGTTACTCCTCGGGGCTAGGCTACGAGCAGTACTTC. The encoded protein is CASSYSSGLGYEQYF.

This clonotype occurred once. V is TRBV7-8 and J is TRBJ2-2; 8 bases fit TRBD2. The CDR3 length is 17 residues. Germline values: CDR1 SGHVS, CDR2 FQNEAQ. Trimming took 7 bases from V and 5 from J; bases not matched to a gene: 15. CDR3 protein: CASNSPWGLVRTGELFF. CDR3 nucleotides: TGTGCCAGCAACTCCCCTTGGGGACTAGTAAGGACCGGGGAGCTGTTTTTT.

The genes are TRBV7-6 and TRBJ2-4; TRBD1 agrees at 8 bases. The J call may be faulty, since TRBJ2-7 better matches the DNA end. The CDR3 spans 14 residues. From germline, CDR1 is SGHVS and CDR2 FNYEAQ. The CDR3 here is CASSSDREVGEQYF. The CDR3, as DNA: TGTGCCAGCAGCTCGGACAGGGAAGTAGGCGAGCAGTACTTC.

CDR3 loop: CASSYKRTGGKTEAFF. The CDR3 coding sequence is TGCGCCAGCAGCTACAAACGAACAGGGGGCAAAACTGAAGCTTTCTTT. J is TRBJ1-1 and V is TRBV5-1, with TRBD1 matching 9 bases. The germline V gene encodes CDR1 SGHRS and CDR2 YFSETQ. V shed 3 bases and J 5 bases; nucleotides not matched to a gene: 11. This CDR3 contains 16 residues. Based on the CDR3 plus reference TRBV5-1 and TRBJ1-1, the full variable domain is KAGVTQTPRYLIKTRGQQVTLSCSPISGHRSVSWYQQTPGQGLQFLFEYFSETQRNKGNFPGRFSGRQFSNSRSEMNVSTLELGDSALYLCASSYKRTGGKTEAFFGQGTRLTVV.

This clonotype has a handful of counts. The chain couples TRBV28 to TRBJ1-1; D not certain. Germline V gene sequence: CDR1 MDHEN, CDR2 SYDVKM. The ends were cut back, 7 bases at V and 4 bases at J, with 7 bases in the middle. The CDR3 spans 11 residues. The CDR3 DNA follows: TGTGCCAGCACTGGGCCCACTGAAGCTTTCTTT. It specifies CASTGPTEAFF.

In this sample, this clonotype turned up many times. This rearrangement joins TRBV3-1 to TRBJ1-1; no firm D call. CDR1 is LGHDT, CDR2 YNNKEL, per germline (reference sequence). CDR3 size: 12 residues. V lost 4 bases, J lost 4 bases, and 7 bases lay in between. The DNA of the CDR3 is TGTGCCAGCAGCCTGAGTAGCACTGAAGCTTTCTTT. Translation: CASSLSSTEAFF.

In this sample, this clonotype turned up a few times. The chain recombines TRBV28 with TRBJ2-6; D tentatively reads TRBD1 or TRBD2 (5 bases each). Trimming left V 10 bases short and J 2 bases short, with 21 bases between. The CDR3 spans 17 residues. Germline CDR1 MDHEN, CDR2 SYDVKM. The CDR3 DNA reads TGTGCCACCCTCGGGGCGATAGGCTCCACTGGGGCCAACGTCCTGACTTTC. Translated: CATLGAIGSTGANVLTF.

V and J are TRBV4-2 and TRBJ2-5, with D possibly TRBD2 on 5 matching bases. V lost 4 bases, J lost 5 bases, and 17 bases lay in between. The CDR3 has 15 amino acids. Germline V gives CDR1 LGHNA, CDR2 YNFKEQ. CDR3 sequence (DNA): TGTGCCAGCAGCCGGCCAAAGGCCGGGGTGGAGACCCAGTACTTC. Amino acids: CASSRPKAGVETQYF.

The chain has TRBV20-1 and TRBJ2-1, with a possible D match to TRBD1 (5 bases). CDR3 length: 14 amino acids. Germline lookup yields CDR1 DFQATT and CDR2 SNEGSKA (reference sequence). V lost 1 base, J lost 5 bases, and 12 bases lay in between. This CDR3 is CSARAWTSNNEQFF. Written as DNA, the CDR3 is TGCAGTGCTAGAGCCTGGACATCTAACAATGAGCAGTTCTTC.

The chain recombines TRBV11-2 with TRBJ1-2; perhaps TRBD1 as D (6 bases). Germline V CDR1 and CDR2: SGHAT, FQNNGV. The germline V and J ends were trimmed by 6 bases and 8 bases, with 13 bases remaining between them. The CDR3 is 12 residues long. This chain's CDR3 is CASRQDSEGYTF. In DNA, the CDR3 is TGTGCCAGCAGGCAGGACAGTGAAGGCTACACCTTC.

The V gene is TRBV4-1, the J gene TRBJ2-4; a possible D gene is TRBD1 (5 bases). Germline assignment: CDR1 MGHRA and CDR2 YSYEKL. V was cut by 1 base and J by 1 base, with 11 bases left in between. The CDR3 is made up of 16 amino acids. The CDR3 nucleotides read TGCGCCAGCAGCCAAGTCGACAGCCCCGCCAAAAACATTCAGTACTTC. Residues: CASSQVDSPAKNIQYF.

This clonotype has more than one count but fewer than ten. The chain recombines TRBV20-1 with TRBJ2-3; no firm D call. V lost 3 bases and J lost 4, with 8 bases in between. The CDR3 is 12 amino acids. Germline-derived CDR1 and CDR2 are DFQATT and SNEGSKA (reference sequence). The DNA of the CDR3 is TGCAGTGCTAGTTGGGCGGCAGATACGCAGTATTTT. Its translation: CSASWAADTQYF.

This clonotype was counted only a few times. This chain connects TRBV5-6 to TRBJ2-4; tentative D call: TRBD2 (5 bases). The CDR3 runs 16 residues. Trimming stripped 4 bases from V and 0 bases from J, with 14 bases between. Germline CDR1 reads SGHDT; CDR2 reads YYEEEE. CDR3 amino acids: CASSLGMPIAKNIQYF. Here the CDR3 DNA reads TGTGCCAGCAGCCTCGGGATGCCCATAGCCAAAAACATTCAGTACTTC. The variable domain in full, completed from reference TRBV5-6 and TRBJ2-4, reads DAGVTQSPTHLIKTRGQQVTLRCSPKSGHDTVSWYQQALGQGPQFIFQYYEEEERQRGNFPDRFSGHQFPNYSSELNVNALLLGDSALYLCASSLGMPIAKNIQYFGAGTRLSVL.